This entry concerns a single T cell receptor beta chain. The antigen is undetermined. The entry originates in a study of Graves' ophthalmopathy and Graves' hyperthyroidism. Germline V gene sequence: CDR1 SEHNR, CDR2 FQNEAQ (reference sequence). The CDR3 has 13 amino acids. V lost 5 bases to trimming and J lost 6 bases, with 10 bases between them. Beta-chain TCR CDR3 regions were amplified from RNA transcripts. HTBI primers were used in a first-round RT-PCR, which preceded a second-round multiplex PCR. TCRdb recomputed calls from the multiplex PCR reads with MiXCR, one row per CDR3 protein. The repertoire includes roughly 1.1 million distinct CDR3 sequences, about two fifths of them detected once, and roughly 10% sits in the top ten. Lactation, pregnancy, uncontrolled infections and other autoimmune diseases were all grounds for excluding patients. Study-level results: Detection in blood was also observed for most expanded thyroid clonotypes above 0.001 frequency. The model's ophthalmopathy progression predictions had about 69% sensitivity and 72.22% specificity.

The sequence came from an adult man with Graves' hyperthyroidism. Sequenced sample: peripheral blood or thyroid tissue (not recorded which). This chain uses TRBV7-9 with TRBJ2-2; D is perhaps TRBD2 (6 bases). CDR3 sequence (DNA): TGTGCCAGCAGCCCCCTAGCGTCCGGGGAGCTGTTTTTT. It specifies CASSPLASGELFF.